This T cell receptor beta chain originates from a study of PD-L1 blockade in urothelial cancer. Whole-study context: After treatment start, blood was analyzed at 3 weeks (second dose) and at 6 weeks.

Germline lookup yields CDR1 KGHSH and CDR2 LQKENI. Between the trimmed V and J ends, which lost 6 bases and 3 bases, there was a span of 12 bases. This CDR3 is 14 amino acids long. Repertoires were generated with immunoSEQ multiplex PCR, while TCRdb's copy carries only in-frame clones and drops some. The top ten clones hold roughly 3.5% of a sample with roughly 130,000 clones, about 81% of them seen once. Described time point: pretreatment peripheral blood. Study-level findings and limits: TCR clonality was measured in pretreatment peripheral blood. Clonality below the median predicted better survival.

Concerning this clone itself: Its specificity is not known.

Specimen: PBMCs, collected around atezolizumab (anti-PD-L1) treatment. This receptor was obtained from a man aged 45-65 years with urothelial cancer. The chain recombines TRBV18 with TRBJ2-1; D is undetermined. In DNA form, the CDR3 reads TGTGCCAGCTCCAACCAAGCTATCTACAATGAGCAGTTCTTC. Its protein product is CASSNQAIYNEQFF.